A single sample is the source of the 26 T cell receptor beta chains below, sequenced in a study of T cell responses to AZD1222 COVID-19 vaccine (dated by TCRdb to the early 2020s). The time point label on this specimen signifies: baseline before first vaccination. Library preparation was by the immunoSEQ multiplex PCR assay. Drawn from immuneACCESS, this table holds only the in-frame rearrangements with V and J called that TCRdb kept. Clones are partly lost; checked studies trace under half to an unresolved V gene and leave the rest unexplained. Present in this sample are roughly 120,000 clones, approximately 85% of which were seen just once. The ten biggest clones cover roughly 6.2% of the sample. Sequencing was performed on peripheral blood, taken on day 0 of AZD1222 vaccination. All receptors come from an adult in good health.

This clone was observed a handful of times. This CDR3 is CASTNRAGLNTGELFF. Written as DNA, the CDR3 is TGTGCCAGTACCAACCGGGCCGGACTGAACACCGGGGAGCTGTTTTTT. The chain uses TRBV19 and TRBJ2-2, with D tentatively TRBD2 (5 bases). Looked up from germline, CDR1 is LNHDA and CDR2 is SQIVND (reference sequence). The ends were cut back, 7 bases at V and 1 base at J, with 16 bases in the middle. This CDR3 has 16 amino acids.

V and J are TRBV19 and TRBJ2-7, with unresolved D. This CDR3 has 15 residues. CDR1 and CDR2 (germline): LNHDA, SQIVND (reference sequence). Trimming left V 3 bases short and J 0 bases short, with 12 bases between. Here the CDR3 reads CASSIALIGSYEQYF. The CDR3 bases are TGTGCCAGTAGTATTGCCCTCATCGGCTCCTACGAGCAGTACTTC.

This chain links TRBV30 with TRBJ1-5; D is uncertain. V was trimmed by 0 bases and J by 2 bases, leaving 5 bases between them. Germline values: CDR1 GTSNPN, CDR2 SVGIG (reference sequence). The CDR3 is made up of 13 amino acids. The chain's CDR3 is CAWSVSGNQPQHF. The CDR3 nucleotides read TGTGCCTGGAGTGTAAGTGGCAATCAGCCCCAGCATTTT.

The chain uses TRBV28 and TRBJ2-1; 7 positions match TRBD1. Germline CDR1 and CDR2: MDHEN and SYDVKM. CDR3 length: 14 residues. V trimming: 4 bases; J trimming: 8 bases; junction bases outside the gene matches: 8. The CDR3 region is CASSSTRQGYEQFF. The CDR3 DNA is TGTGCCAGCAGTTCCACCCGACAGGGCTATGAGCAGTTCTTC.

The chain recombines TRBV5-1 with TRBJ2-3; D unresolved. V lost 4 bases to trimming and J lost 6 bases, with 12 bases between them. From germline, CDR1 is SGHRS and CDR2 YFSETQ. CDR3 length: 13 residues. For the CDR3, the DNA is TGCGCCAGCAGCCCCGCCAGGCGGGATACGCAGTATTTT. It translates to CASSPARRDTQYF.

This chain uses TRBV12-3 or TRBV12-4 with TRBJ2-2; TRBD1 matches 8 bases. The CDR3 length is 13 residues. J gave up 6 bases and V 3 bases, and 0 bases lay outside the gene matches. CDR3 sequence reads: CASSLGQAGELFF. CDR3 DNA sequence: TGTGCCAGCAGTTTGGGACAGGCCGGGGAGCTGTTTTTT.

The CDR3 sequence: CASSLATAYGYTF. CDR3 coding DNA: TGTGCCAGCAGTTTAGCTACAGCATATGGCTACACCTTC. V gene TRBV12-3 or TRBV12-4 combines with J gene TRBJ1-2; D uncertain. The V gene lost 0 bases and the J gene lost 5 bases, with 7 bases spanning the gap. The CDR3 contains 13 residues.

J is TRBJ1-6 and V is TRBV7-6, with D perhaps matching TRBD1 (6 bases). Per the germline V gene, CDR1 is SGHVS and CDR2 is FNYEAQ. CDR3 length equals 17 residues. V was trimmed by 5 bases and J by 7 bases, leaving 21 bases between them. The CDR3 sequence is CASSPTTGIRSNSPLHF. The CDR3 DNA reads TGTGCCAGCAGCCCAACAACAGGGATTCGTTCGAATTCACCCCTCCACTTT.

CDR3 DNA: TGTGCCAGCAGCTTAAGAACCGGGACAGGGGGCTTTGGGGCCTACGAGCAGTACTTC. Protein sequence: CASSLRTGTGGFGAYEQYF. The rearrangement uses TRBV7-2 and TRBJ2-7; 12 bases align to TRBD1. Germline V gene sequence: CDR1 SGHTA, CDR2 FQGNSA. V trimming: 2 bases; J trimming: 2 bases; junction bases outside the gene matches: 13. The CDR3 extends over 19 amino acids.

The chain recombines TRBV28 with TRBJ2-5; either TRBD1 or TRBD2 may supply D (5 bases each). Trimming left V 2 bases short and J 5 bases short, with 15 bases between. The germline V gene encodes CDR1 MDHEN and CDR2 SYDVKM. CDR3 length: 15 residues. The CDR3 DNA is TGTGCCAGCAGTTTAAGGTGGGGGAGATTGGAGACCCAGTACTTC. It is translated as CASSLRWGRLETQYF.

This chain connects TRBV28 to TRBJ1-1; the D is unclear. Germline values: CDR1 MDHEN, CDR2 SYDVKM. This CDR3 has 13 residues. The V end was cut by 6 bases, the J end by 5 bases, with 13 bases between. The CDR3 protein is CASRRYPRTEAFF. As DNA, the CDR3 is TGTGCCAGCAGACGCTACCCCAGGACTGAAGCTTTCTTT.

The rearrangement uses TRBV27 and TRBJ1-2, with TRBD1 identical over 7 bases. The CDR3 sequence is 15 residues long. Germline V gene lookup returns CDR1 MNHEY and CDR2 SMNVEV (reference sequence). V lost 2 bases to trimming and J lost 4 bases; unmatched junction nucleotides: 7. The CDR3 region has the DNA TGTGCCAGCAGTTTAGGCATCCCAGGGGGCTATGGCTACACCTTC. Translating gives CASSLGIPGGYGYTF.

The rearrangement uses TRBV28 and TRBJ2-7, with 8 bases fitting TRBD2. V gave up 8 bases and J gave up 3 bases; unmatched junction bases: 9. This CDR3 is built from 14 residues. Germline V CDR1 and CDR2: MDHEN, SYDVKM. The chain's CDR3 is CASQAPGGLYEQYF. CDR3 coding DNA: TGTGCCAGCCAAGCCCCGGGGGGGCTCTACGAGCAGTACTTC.

The chain carries TRBV4-3 and TRBJ1-1; 10 positions agree with TRBD1. V shed 3 bases and J 9 bases; nucleotides not matched to a gene: 4. CDR3 size: 13 residues. Germline lookup yields CDR1 LGHNA and CDR2 YSLEER. The CDR3 sequence: CASSQDRGGKAFF. The CDR3 bases are TGCGCCAGCAGCCAGGACAGGGGGGGAAAAGCTTTCTTT.

This chain joins TRBV2 and TRBJ2-7; 7 bases agree with TRBD1. The CDR3 runs to 13 residues. CDR1 and CDR2 from the germline V gene are SNHLY and FYNNEI. Trimming took 6 bases from V and 2 from J; bases not matched to a gene: 4. The chain's CDR3 is CASRAGQAYEQYF. CDR3 nucleotides: TGTGCCAGCAGGGCCGGACAGGCCTACGAGCAGTACTTC.

This chain joins TRBV9 and TRBJ1-2; the D is unclear. The V and J ends lost 6 bases and 5 bases respectively, with 14 bases between them. This CDR3 has 13 residues. The germline V gene encodes CDR1 SGDLS and CDR2 YYNGEE. CDR3 DNA sequence: TGTGCCAGCAATCGTCAAACGGGGTATGGCTACACCTTC. Translating it yields CASNRQTGYGYTF.

This CDR3 is CASNRGGRGGSTEAFF. In nucleotides, the CDR3 is TGTGCCAGTAACCGGGGGGGCAGGGGAGGTAGCACTGAAGCTTTCTTT. The V gene is TRBV19, the J gene TRBJ1-1; tentatively, D is TRBD1 (6 bases). This CDR3 has 16 amino acids. Per germline, CDR1 LNHDA and CDR2 SQIVND (reference sequence). V dropped 7 bases and J dropped 4 bases, with 22 bases sitting between them.

The chain carries TRBV4-3 and TRBJ2-1, with TRBD1 identical over 8 bases. Germline lookup yields CDR1 LGHNA and CDR2 YSLEER. This CDR3 spans 17 amino acids. J gave up 7 bases and V 0 bases, and 11 bases lay outside the gene matches. The CDR3 DNA reads as TGCGCCAGCAGCCAAGATCGTGGGACAGGCCGTAGGAATGAGCAGTTCTTC. Its translation is CASSQDRGTGRRNEQFF.

The chain joins TRBV11-2 to TRBJ2-2; TRBD2 might be the D (6 bases). The CDR3 extends over 15 amino acids. The germline V gene has CDR1 SGHAT and CDR2 FQNNGV. Deletions cut 4 bases from V and 7 bases from J, with 16 bases between. CDR3: CASSSLGTQDGELFF. The CDR3 DNA sequence: TGTGCCAGCAGCTCCCTCGGGACTCAGGACGGGGAGCTGTTTTTT. Based on the CDR3 plus reference TRBV11-2 and TRBJ2-2, the full variable domain is EAGVAQSPRYKIIEKRQSVAFWCNPISGHATLYWYQQILGQGPKLLIQFQNNGVVDDSQLPKDRFSAERLKGVDSTLKIQPAKLEDSAVYLCASSSLGTQDGELFFGEGSRLTVL.

This clone was picked up many times. The chain employs TRBV4-1 and TRBJ2-2; no firm D call. Germline V lookup: CDR1 MGHRA, CDR2 YSYEKL. Trimming cost V 4 bases and J 2 bases, with 11 bases left between them. The CDR3 runs to 15 residues. In nucleotides, the CDR3 is TGCGCCAGCAGCCGGTACCGAGGCAACACCGGGGAGCTGTTTTTT. Its protein is CASSRYRGNTGELFF.

The genes are TRBV2 and TRBJ1-2; D is uncertain. CDR3 length: 14 residues. Germline loops: CDR1 SNHLY, CDR2 FYNNEI. V lost 7 bases, J lost 8 bases, and 20 bases lay in between. The chain's CDR3 is CASIPREGGGGYTF. CDR3 in DNA: TGTGCCAGCATCCCCCGTGAGGGAGGAGGAGGCTACACCTTC.

This chain uses TRBV11-3 with TRBJ2-2; TRBD2 might be the D (6 bases). Germline CDR1 is SGHNT and CDR2 is YENEEA. V lost 2 bases to trimming and J lost 4 bases, with 20 bases between them. The CDR3 extends over 18 amino acids. CDR3 protein: CASSLNGWGRLTTGELFF. The CDR3 bases are TGTGCCAGCAGCTTAAACGGATGGGGGAGGTTGACCACCGGGGAGCTGTTTTTT.

This clone was seen more than once but under ten times. CDR3 bases: TGTGCCTGGAGTCTCGACAGCAATCAGCCCCAGCATTTT. This sequence encodes CAWSLDSNQPQHF. The rearrangement uses TRBV30 and TRBJ1-5; D is ambiguous. V lost 2 bases, J lost 1 base, and 6 bases lay in between. Per the germline V gene, CDR1 is GTSNPN and CDR2 is SVGIG (reference sequence). This CDR3 region has 13 residues.

The J gene is TRBJ1-6, the V gene TRBV19, with D uncertain. Trimming pared 5 bases from V and 0 bases from J, leaving 11 bases between. The germline V gene has CDR1 LNHDA and CDR2 SQIVND (reference sequence). The CDR3 consists of 16 residues. This CDR3 reads CASSGVLSSYNSPLHF. DNA for the CDR3: TGTGCCAGTAGTGGGGTGCTGAGCTCCTATAATTCACCCCTCCACTTT.

The chain couples TRBV19 to TRBJ1-2; 7 nucleotides align to TRBD1. Trimming cost V 9 bases and J 4 bases; bases outside gene matches: 8. The CDR3 has 13 amino acids. In germline, CDR1 is LNHDA, CDR2 SQIVND (reference sequence). CDR3 region: CASHSTGRYGYTF. The CDR3 DNA reads TGTGCCAGCCACTCGACAGGGCGCTATGGCTACACCTTC.

The rearrangement links TRBV28 to TRBJ2-7; D unclear. The V gene lost 2 bases and the J gene lost 4 bases, with 9 bases spanning the gap. The CDR3 runs to 13 residues. Germline CDR1 reads MDHEN; CDR2 reads SYDVKM. CDR3 DNA: TGTGCCAGCAGTTTAATGTTAGGTTACGAGCAGTACTTC. Translating it yields CASSLMLGYEQYF.